The next 25 T cell receptor beta chains were all read from a single sample in a study of T cell responses to AZD1222 COVID-19 vaccine. TCRdb keeps only in-frame clones here, not all; method: immunoSEQ multiplex PCR. The sample lists about 99,000 clones; around nine tenths were seen once. The sequencing used peripheral blood, collected 28 days after the second dose of the MenACWY control vaccine. These receptors were collected from an adult who received the MenACWY meningococcal vaccine as a control.

The chain carries TRBV5-4 and TRBJ2-5; 7 bases match TRBD2. Germline V gives CDR1 SGHNT, CDR2 YYREEE (reference sequence). Losses at the gene ends were 0 bases for V and 8 bases for J; bases not matched to a gene: 10. This CDR3 is 15 amino acids long. CDR3 nucleotides: TGTGCCAGCAGCTTGGCACGGGGCGGGGGTGCAACCCAGTACTTC. It yields the protein CASSLARGGGATQYF. Together with reference TRBV5-4 and TRBJ2-5, the CDR3 gives the full variable domain: ETGVTQSPTHLIKTRGQQVTLRCSSQSGHNTVSWYQQALGQGPQFIFQYYREEENGRGNFPPRFSGLQFPNYSSELNVNALELDDSALYLCASSLARGGGATQYFGPGTRLLVL.

The rearrangement uses TRBV2 and TRBJ1-1; the D gene is possibly TRBD1 (6 bases). Germline CDR1 is SNHLY and CDR2 is FYNNEI. The CDR3 sequence is 16 residues long. Trimming took off 1 base at V and 1 base at J, with 13 bases between the two ends. CDR3 amino acids: CASSEEGVHGNTEAFF. Here the CDR3 DNA reads TGTGCCAGCAGTGAAGAGGGGGTTCATGGGAACACTGAAGCTTTCTTT.

V gene TRBV19 combines with J gene TRBJ1-6; D remains unclear. Germline assignment: CDR1 LNHDA and CDR2 SQIVND (reference sequence). CDR3 size: 16 residues. V lost 7 bases and J 6 bases, leaving 19 bases between the germline ends. The CDR3 nucleotides are TGTGCCAGTACCGGGAATGGGAACTTGGGTAATTCACCCCTCCACTTT. It encodes CASTGNGNLGNSPLHF. Complete variable domain (other parts from reference TRBV19 and TRBJ1-6): DGGITQSPKYLFRKEGQNVTLSCEQNLNHDAMYWYRQDPGQGLRLIYYSQIVNDFQKGDIAEGYSVSREKKESFPLTVTSAQKNPTAFYLCASTGNGNLGNSPLHFGNGTRLTVT.

This sequence joins TRBV18 and TRBJ1-1; TRBD1 matches 8 bases. Looked up from germline, CDR1 is KGHSH and CDR2 is LQKENI. The CDR3 extends over 12 amino acids. Trimming took 6 bases from V and 8 from J; bases not matched to a gene: 5. CDR3 coding DNA: TGTGCCAGCTCCCCGGACAGGGTCGAAGCTTTCTTT. It yields the protein CASSPDRVEAFF.

In DNA, the CDR3 is TGTGCCAGCAGTGAAGCTAGGACAGGCTCTTCGTCGATTAGCAATCAGCCCCAGCATTTT. As protein: CASSEARTGSSSISNQPQHF. The chain carries TRBV6-1 and TRBJ1-5; 7 bases map to TRBD1. Germline V gene data show CDR1 as MNHNS and CDR2 as SASEGT. With V trimmed by 0 bases and J by 0 bases, 14 bases remained unmatched. The CDR3 sequence is 20 residues long.

The V and J genes are TRBV25-1 and TRBJ2-7, with D unresolved. CDR3 length equals 11 residues. Trimming removed 6 bases from V and 0 bases from J, with 3 bases in between. The germline CDR1 and CDR2 sequences are MGHDK and SYGVNS. This CDR3 reads CASSNSYEQYF. The CDR3 DNA reads as TGTGCCAGCAGCAACTCCTACGAGCAGTACTTC.

V usage is TRBV24-1 and J usage is TRBJ1-1; TRBD1 might be the D (5 bases). CDR1 and CDR2 from the germline V gene are KGHDR and SFDVKD. The CDR3 is 13 residues long. Trimming stripped 9 bases from V and 3 bases from J, with 13 bases between. DNA for the CDR3: TGTGCCACCCAGGGCTCCGGGTACACTGAAGCTTTCTTT. This codes for CATQGSGYTEAFF.

This chain links TRBV15 with TRBJ1-5; no firm D call. Germline V gene lookup returns CDR1 LNHNV and CDR2 YYDKDF (reference sequence). The CDR3 consists of 16 residues. The V gene lost 1 base and the J gene lost 1 base, with 11 bases spanning the gap. This CDR3 is CATSRVYERSNQPQHF. The CDR3 region has the DNA TGTGCCACCAGCAGAGTTTACGAGCGCAGCAATCAGCCCCAGCATTTT. Based on the CDR3 plus reference TRBV15 and TRBJ1-5, the full variable domain is DAMVIQNPRYQVTQFGKPVTLSCSQTLNHNVMYWYQQKSSQAPKLLFHYYDKDFNNEADTPDNFQSRRPNTSFCFLDIRSPGLGDTAMYLCATSRVYERSNQPQHFGDGTRLSIL.

The chain has TRBV28 and TRBJ1-5; 7 bases align to TRBD1. The CDR3 is 15 amino acids. Trimming removed 2 bases from V and 6 bases from J; junction bases left unmatched: 7. Germline lookup yields CDR1 MDHEN and CDR2 SYDVKM. The CDR3 reads CASSLLSGGGQPQHF. The CDR3 region has the DNA TGTGCCAGCAGTTTACTCTCAGGGGGGGGTCAGCCCCAGCATTTT.

The chain carries TRBV6-2 or TRBV6-3 and TRBJ1-1, with D hard to call. Germline V gene lookup returns CDR1 MNHEY and CDR2 SVGEGT. CDR3 length: 15 amino acids. V gave up 3 bases and J gave up 2 bases, with 13 bases separating them. CDR3 protein: CASSYGQEPNTEAFF. CDR3 coding DNA: TGTGCCAGCAGTTATGGGCAGGAACCCAACACTGAAGCTTTCTTT.

This rearrangement joins TRBV7-2 to TRBJ2-5; D unresolved. The V end lost 5 bases, the J end lost 5 bases, and 18 bases lay between the germline ends. CDR3 length: 15 residues. The germline CDR1 and CDR2 sequences are SGHTA and FQGNSA. Written as DNA, the CDR3 is TGTGCCAGCAGCCCCCCAGAGTGGATGAGGGAGACCCAGTACTTC. Protein sequence: CASSPPEWMRETQYF.

CDR3 sequence: CASTRPGQGYEQYF. DNA of the CDR3: TGTGCCAGCACCCGCCCAGGCCAGGGATACGAGCAGTACTTC. The chain combines TRBV2 with TRBJ2-7; maybe TRBD1 (5 bases). V lost 7 bases and J 4 bases, leaving 17 bases between the germline ends. Germline V gene lookup returns CDR1 SNHLY and CDR2 FYNNEI. This CDR3 has 14 amino acids.

This rearrangement joins TRBV27 to TRBJ1-6, with D perhaps TRBD1 (5 bases). The length of the CDR3 is 16 residues. Germline V gene sequence: CDR1 MNHEY, CDR2 SMNVEV (reference sequence). The ends were cut back, 6 bases at V and 7 bases at J, with 19 bases in the middle. This chain's CDR3 is CASRKISGTVNSPLHF. As DNA, the CDR3 is TGTGCCAGCAGGAAGATTAGTGGGACGGTAAATTCACCCCTCCACTTT.

The J gene is TRBJ2-3, the V gene TRBV7-3; unclear D gene. The CDR3 length is 14 residues. Trimming stripped 4 bases from V and 2 bases from J, with 10 bases between. Looked up from germline, CDR1 is SGHTA and CDR2 is FQGTGA. The CDR3 is CASSSTTYTDTQYF. CDR3 nucleotides: TGTGCCAGCAGCTCCACGACCTACACAGATACGCAGTATTTT.

The V call is TRBV15, the J call TRBJ2-7, with 12 bases that match TRBD1. This CDR3 is 15 amino acids long. With V trimmed by 1 base and J by 5 bases, 3 bases remained unmatched. The germline V gene has CDR1 LNHNV and CDR2 YYDKDF (reference sequence). CDR3 amino acids: CATSRGGQGANEQYF. CDR3 in DNA: TGTGCCACCAGCAGAGGGGGACAGGGGGCAAACGAGCAGTACTTC. Based on the CDR3 plus reference TRBV15 and TRBJ2-7, the full variable domain is DAMVIQNPRYQVTQFGKPVTLSCSQTLNHNVMYWYQQKSSQAPKLLFHYYDKDFNNEADTPDNFQSRRPNTSFCFLDIRSPGLGDTAMYLCATSRGGQGANEQYFGPGTRLTVT.

The CDR3 coding sequence is TGTGCCAGCAGCGCACTAGCGGGGGTTTCCTACGAGCAGTACTTC. It yields the protein CASSALAGVSYEQYF. The V call is TRBV6-5, the J call TRBJ2-7; 11 positions match TRBD2. Germline CDR1 is MNHEY and CDR2 is SVGAGI. J was trimmed by 1 base and V by 6 bases; bases with no gene match: 5. This CDR3 spans 15 amino acids.

This clone showed up just a few times. J is TRBJ1-5 and V is TRBV6-2 or TRBV6-3; the match to TRBD1 covers 7 bases. The germline gives CDR1 MNHEY, CDR2 SVGEGT. Trimming took 5 bases from V and 1 from J; bases not matched to a gene: 8. This CDR3 contains 16 residues. The CDR3 DNA sequence: TGTGCCAGCAGTCGGACAGGCACCATAAGCAATCAGCCCCAGCATTTT. It translates to CASSRTGTISNQPQHF.

The chain links TRBV19 to TRBJ2-5; the D is unclear. Germline-derived CDR1 and CDR2 are LNHDA and SQIVND (reference sequence). The germline V and J ends were trimmed by 5 bases and 1 base, with 8 bases remaining between them. This CDR3 spans 13 amino acids. CDR3 loop: CASSVSSQETQYF. CDR3 nucleotides: TGTGCCAGTAGTGTCAGTAGCCAAGAGACCCAGTACTTC.

This chain uses TRBV27 with TRBJ2-1; 9 bases fit TRBD2. J gave up 6 bases and V 5 bases, and 20 bases lay outside the gene matches. This CDR3 has 19 amino acids. Germline values: CDR1 MNHEY, CDR2 SMNVEV (reference sequence). Here the CDR3 reads CASSETPGTSFSFPNEQFF. The DNA of the CDR3 is TGTGCCAGCAGTGAGACCCCCGGGACTAGCTTTAGCTTCCCCAATGAGCAGTTCTTC.

CDR3 amino acids: CASSLGRSSSPLHF. CDR3 DNA sequence: TGTGCCAGCAGCTTGGGACGGTCTAGTTCACCCCTCCACTTT. This chain uses TRBV5-6 with TRBJ1-6; D ambiguous. The ends were cut back, 0 bases at V and 9 bases at J, with 10 bases in the middle. This CDR3 comprises 14 residues. Germline V CDR1 and CDR2: SGHDT, YYEEEE.

The chain joins TRBV2 to TRBJ2-7, with a possible D match to TRBD1 (6 bases). CDR1 and CDR2 (germline): SNHLY, FYNNEI. V lost 4 bases to trimming and J lost 6 bases, with 13 bases between them. The CDR3 sequence is 13 residues long. The CDR3 here is CASSGSQGGEQYF. CDR3 bases: TGTGCCAGCAGTGGATCACAGGGCGGCGAGCAGTACTTC.

The chain employs TRBV28 and TRBJ1-6; tentatively, D is TRBD1 (6 bases). The V and J ends lost 1 base and 7 bases respectively, with 17 bases between them. This CDR3 is built from 17 residues. Germline V gene sequence: CDR1 MDHEN, CDR2 SYDVKM. CDR3: CASSLYTGTYVNSPLHF. CDR3 in DNA: TGTGCCAGCAGTTTATATACCGGGACATACGTGAATTCACCCCTCCACTTT.

The rearrangement uses TRBV5-3 and TRBJ2-3; TRBD2 is a possible D gene (5 bases). TRBV5-3 is an ORF; its function is uncertain. Trimming took off 5 bases at V and 0 bases at J, with 13 bases between the two ends. CDR3 size: 15 residues. The DNA for the CDR3 is TGTGCCAGAAGGAGGACTCGCACTAGCACAGATACGCAGTATTTT. Translating gives CARRRTRTSTDTQYF.

The chain's CDR3 is CAIGVINYGYTF. In DNA form, the CDR3 reads TGTGCCATCGGCGTCATTAACTATGGCTACACCTTC. The rearrangement uses TRBV7-9 and TRBJ1-2; no clear D. Trimming took 10 bases from V and 1 from J, leaving 10 bases between them. CDR1 is SEHNR and CDR2 is FQNEAQ in the germline V gene (reference sequence). The CDR3 is 12 residues long.

The chain links TRBV9 to TRBJ1-2; D is uncertain. The CDR3 loop spans 13 amino acids. V was pared by 3 bases and J by 8 bases, with 14 bases between. Germline lookup yields CDR1 SGDLS and CDR2 YYNGEE. The CDR3 sequence: CASSASQIAGYTF. DNA of the CDR3: TGTGCCAGCAGCGCGTCCCAGATTGCGGGCTACACCTTC.